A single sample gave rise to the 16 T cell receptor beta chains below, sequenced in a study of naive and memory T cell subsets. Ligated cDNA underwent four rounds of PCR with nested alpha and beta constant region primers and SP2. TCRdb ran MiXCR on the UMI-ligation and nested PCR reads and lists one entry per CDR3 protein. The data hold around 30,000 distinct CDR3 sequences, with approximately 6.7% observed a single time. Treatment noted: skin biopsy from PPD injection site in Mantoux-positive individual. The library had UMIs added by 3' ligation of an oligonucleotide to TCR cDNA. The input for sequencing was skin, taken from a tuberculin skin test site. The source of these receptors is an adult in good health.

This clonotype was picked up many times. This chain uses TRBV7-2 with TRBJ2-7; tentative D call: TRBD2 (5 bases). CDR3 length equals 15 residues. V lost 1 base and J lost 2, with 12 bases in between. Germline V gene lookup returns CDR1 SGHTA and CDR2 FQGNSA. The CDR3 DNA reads TGTGCCAGCAGCTTAGGGACGGGGAGCCCCTACGAGCAGTACTTC. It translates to CASSLGTGSPYEQYF.

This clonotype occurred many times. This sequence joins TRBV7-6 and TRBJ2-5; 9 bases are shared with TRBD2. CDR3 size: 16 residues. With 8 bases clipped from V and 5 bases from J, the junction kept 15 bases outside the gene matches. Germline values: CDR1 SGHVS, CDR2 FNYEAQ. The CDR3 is CASGRGGQSLWETQYF. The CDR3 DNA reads TGTGCCAGCGGGCGGGGGGGCCAATCATTATGGGAGACCCAGTACTTC.

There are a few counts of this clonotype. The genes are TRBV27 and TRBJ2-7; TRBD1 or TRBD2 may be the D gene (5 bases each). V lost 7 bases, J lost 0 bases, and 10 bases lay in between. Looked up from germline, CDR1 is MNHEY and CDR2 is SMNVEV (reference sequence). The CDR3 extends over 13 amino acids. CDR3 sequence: CASIGTSSYEQYF. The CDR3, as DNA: TGTGCCAGCATAGGGACCAGCTCCTACGAGCAGTACTTC.

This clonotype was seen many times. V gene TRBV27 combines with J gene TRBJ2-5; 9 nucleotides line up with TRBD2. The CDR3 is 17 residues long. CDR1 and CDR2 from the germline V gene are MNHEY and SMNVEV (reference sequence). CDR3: CVMTRLKGGGDQETQYF. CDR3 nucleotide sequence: TGTGTCATGACACGCCTAAAGGGCGGGGGGGATCAAGAGACCCAGTACTTC.

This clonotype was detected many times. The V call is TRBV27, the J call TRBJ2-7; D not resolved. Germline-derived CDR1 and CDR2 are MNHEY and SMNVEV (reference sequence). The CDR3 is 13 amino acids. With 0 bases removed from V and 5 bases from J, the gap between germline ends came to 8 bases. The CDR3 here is CASSLSSPHEQYF. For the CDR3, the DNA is TGTGCCAGCAGTTTATCTTCCCCCCACGAGCAGTACTTC.

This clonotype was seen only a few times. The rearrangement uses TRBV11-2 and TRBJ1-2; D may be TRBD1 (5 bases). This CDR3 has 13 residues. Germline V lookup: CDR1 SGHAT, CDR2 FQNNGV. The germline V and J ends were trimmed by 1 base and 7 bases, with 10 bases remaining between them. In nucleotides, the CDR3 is TGTGCCAGCAGCTTAGGACGACAGTTTGGCTACACCTTC. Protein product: CASSLGRQFGYTF.

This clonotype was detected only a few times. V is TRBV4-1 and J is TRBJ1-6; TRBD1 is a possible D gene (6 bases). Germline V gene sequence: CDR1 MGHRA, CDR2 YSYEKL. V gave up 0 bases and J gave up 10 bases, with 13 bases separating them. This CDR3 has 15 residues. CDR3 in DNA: TGCGCCAGCAGCCAAGAAGGGGGTGGCCGATCACCCCTCCACTTT. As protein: CASSQEGGGRSPLHF.

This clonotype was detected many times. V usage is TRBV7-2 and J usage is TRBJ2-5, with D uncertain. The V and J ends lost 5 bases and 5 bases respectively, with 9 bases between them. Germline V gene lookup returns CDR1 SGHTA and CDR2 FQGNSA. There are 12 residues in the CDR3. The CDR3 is CASSPLYETQYF. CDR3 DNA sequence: TGTGCCAGCAGCCCCCTTTATGAGACCCAGTACTTC. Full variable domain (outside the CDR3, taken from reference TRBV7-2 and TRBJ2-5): GAGVSQSPSNKVTEKGKDVELRCDPISGHTALYWYRQSLGQGLEFLIYFQGNSAPDKSGLPSDRFSAERTGGSVSTLTIQRTQQEDSAVYLCASSPLYETQYFGPGTRLLVL.

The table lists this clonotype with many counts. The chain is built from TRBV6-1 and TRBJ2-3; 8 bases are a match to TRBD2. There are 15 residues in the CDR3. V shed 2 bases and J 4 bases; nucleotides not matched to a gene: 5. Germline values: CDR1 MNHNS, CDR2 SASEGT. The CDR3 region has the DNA TGTGCCAGCAGTGAATATCGGGGGGGGCCAGATACGCAGTATTTT. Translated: CASSEYRGGPDTQYF.

CDR3 residues: CSVEPEGTGGLLGYGYTF. Here the CDR3 DNA reads TGCAGCGTTGAACCGGAGGGGACAGGGGGCCTTCTAGGCTATGGCTACACCTTC. This chain connects TRBV29-1 to TRBJ1-2; TRBD1 matches 12 bases. CDR3 length: 18 amino acids. The germline gives CDR1 SQVTM, CDR2 ANQGSEA. The trim removed 2 bases at V and 4 bases at J, leaving 14 bases unmatched.

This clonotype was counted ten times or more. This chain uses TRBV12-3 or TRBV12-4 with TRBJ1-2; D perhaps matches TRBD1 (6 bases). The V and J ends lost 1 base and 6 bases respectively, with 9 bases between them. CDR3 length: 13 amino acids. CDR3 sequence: CASSLEGVNGYTF. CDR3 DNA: TGTGCCAGCAGTTTAGAGGGGGTGAATGGCTACACCTTC.

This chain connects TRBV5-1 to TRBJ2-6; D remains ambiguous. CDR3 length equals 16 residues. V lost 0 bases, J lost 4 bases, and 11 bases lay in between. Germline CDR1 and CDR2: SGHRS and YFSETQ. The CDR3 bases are TGCGCCAGCAGCTTGGTTGGAGCGAAGGGGGCCAACGTCCTGACTTTC. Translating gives CASSLVGAKGANVLTF.

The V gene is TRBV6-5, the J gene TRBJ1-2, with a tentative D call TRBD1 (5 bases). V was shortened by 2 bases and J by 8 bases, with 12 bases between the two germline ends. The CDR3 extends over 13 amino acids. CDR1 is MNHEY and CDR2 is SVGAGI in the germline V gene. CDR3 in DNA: TGTGCCAGCAGTTACCATCAGGGTCGGGGCTACACCTTC. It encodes CASSYHQGRGYTF.

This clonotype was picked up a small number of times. The CDR3 loop reads CASTGETDTQYF. The CDR3 DNA reads TGTGCCAGCACCGGAGAAACAGATACGCAGTATTTT. V gene TRBV2 combines with J gene TRBJ2-3; the D is unclear. From germline, CDR1 is SNHLY and CDR2 FYNNEI. V shed 7 bases and J shed 3 bases, with 8 bases lying between them. The CDR3 runs to 12 residues.

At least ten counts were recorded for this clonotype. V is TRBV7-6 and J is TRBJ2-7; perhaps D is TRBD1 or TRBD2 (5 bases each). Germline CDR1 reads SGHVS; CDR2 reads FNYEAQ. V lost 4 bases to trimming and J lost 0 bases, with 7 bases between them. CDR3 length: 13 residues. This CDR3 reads CASSSGASYEQYF. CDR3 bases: TGTGCCAGCAGCTCCGGGGCCTCCTACGAGCAGTACTTC.

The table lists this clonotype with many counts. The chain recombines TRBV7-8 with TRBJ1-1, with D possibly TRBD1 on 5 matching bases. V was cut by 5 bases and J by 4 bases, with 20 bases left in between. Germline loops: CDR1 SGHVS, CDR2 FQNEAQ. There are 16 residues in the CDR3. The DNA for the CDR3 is TGTGCCAGCAGCCCCCCATTGGGCCCGGGGGGCACTGAAGCTTTCTTT. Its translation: CASSPPLGPGGTEAFF.